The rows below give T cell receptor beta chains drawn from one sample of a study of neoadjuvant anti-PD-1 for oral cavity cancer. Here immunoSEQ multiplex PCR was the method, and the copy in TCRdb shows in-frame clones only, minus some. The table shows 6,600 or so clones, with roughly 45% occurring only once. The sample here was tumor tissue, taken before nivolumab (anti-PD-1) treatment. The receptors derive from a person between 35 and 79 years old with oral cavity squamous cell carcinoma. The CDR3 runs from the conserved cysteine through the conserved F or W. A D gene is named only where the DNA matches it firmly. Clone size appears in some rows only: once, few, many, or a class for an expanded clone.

cdr3_aa: CASSRGQGYEQYF
cdr3_nt: TGTGCCAGCAGTCGGGGACAGGGCTACGAGCAGTACTTC
j_call: TRBJ2-7
clone_size: .
d_call: TRBD1
v_call: TRBV6-1

cdr3_aa: CAIRQTGADGELFF
cdr3_nt: TGTGCCATCAGACAGACAGGGGCAGACGGGGAGCTGTTTTTT
j_call: TRBJ2-2
clone_size: once
d_call: TRBD1
v_call: TRBV10-3

cdr3_aa: CASSPTSGGAKETQYF
cdr3_nt: TGTGCCAGCAGCCCTACTAGCGGGGGGGCAAAAGAGACCCAGTACTTC
j_call: TRBJ2-5
clone_size: few
d_call: TRBD2
v_call: TRBV7-3

cdr3_aa: CASSGVSREQYF
cdr3_nt: TGTGCCAGTAGCGGGGTCTCCCGCGAGCAGTACTTC
j_call: TRBJ2-7
clone_size: .
d_call: .
v_call: TRBV19

cdr3_aa: CASSPSGMMETQYF
cdr3_nt: TGTGCCAGCAGTCCCTCGGGCATGATGGAGACCCAGTACTTC
j_call: TRBJ2-5
clone_size: .
d_call: .
v_call: TRBV27

cdr3_aa: CASSLAGANTEAFF
cdr3_nt: TGTGCCAGCAGCTTAGCAGGGGCGAACACTGAAGCTTTCTTT
j_call: TRBJ1-1
clone_size: .
d_call: .
v_call: TRBV11-2

cdr3_aa: CASTLGRGTQETQYF
cdr3_nt: TGTGCCAGCACCCTAGGGCGGGGGACTCAAGAGACCCAGTACTTC
j_call: TRBJ2-5
clone_size: few
d_call: TRBD2
v_call: TRBV7-8

cdr3_aa: CASSQDPYRSTDTQYF
cdr3_nt: TGCGCCAGCAGCCAAGATCCCTACCGTAGCACAGATACGCAGTATTTT
j_call: TRBJ2-3
clone_size: .
d_call: .
v_call: TRBV4-1

cdr3_aa: CASSVAGGPYNEQFF
cdr3_nt: TGTGCCAGCAGCGTAGCGGGGGGGCCCTACAATGAGCAGTTCTTC
j_call: TRBJ2-1
clone_size: .
d_call: TRBD2
v_call: TRBV9

cdr3_aa: CASSIEGGTYSNQPQHF
cdr3_nt: TGTGCCAGTAGTATAGAGGGAGGGACCTATAGCAATCAGCCCCAGCATTTT
j_call: TRBJ1-5
clone_size: .
d_call: .
v_call: TRBV19

cdr3_aa: CASSLSRGYTF
cdr3_nt: TGTGCCAGCAGCTTATCACGTGGCTACACCTTC
j_call: TRBJ1-2
clone_size: large
d_call: .
v_call: TRBV7-9

cdr3_aa: CASSLEVVSYGYTF
cdr3_nt: TGTGCCAGCAGCTTGGAAGTGGTATCCTATGGCTACACCTTC
j_call: TRBJ1-2
clone_size: .
d_call: .
v_call: TRBV5-4

cdr3_aa: CASSIGGRSDEKLFF
cdr3_nt: TGTGCCAGTAGTATCGGGGGGAGATCGGATGAAAAACTGTTTTTT
j_call: TRBJ1-4
clone_size: few
d_call: .
v_call: TRBV19

cdr3_aa: CASSDSNEIGVYGYTF
cdr3_nt: TGTGCCAGCAGTGACTCGAATGAGATCGGGGTCTATGGCTACACCTTC
j_call: TRBJ1-2
clone_size: few
d_call: .
v_call: TRBV6-4

cdr3_aa: CASSHLLTRSSYNEQFF
cdr3_nt: TGCGCCAGCAGCCACCTATTGACTAGGAGCTCCTACAATGAGCAGTTCTTC
j_call: TRBJ2-1
clone_size: large
d_call: .
v_call: TRBV4-1

cdr3_aa: CAWSVRSGANVLTF
cdr3_nt: TGTGCCTGGAGTGTACGGTCTGGGGCCAACGTCCTGACTTTC
j_call: TRBJ2-6
clone_size: once
d_call: .
v_call: TRBV30

cdr3_aa: CAITERTGANEQYF
cdr3_nt: TGTGCCATCACCGAGAGGACAGGGGCTAACGAGCAGTACTTC
j_call: TRBJ2-7
clone_size: .
d_call: TRBD1
v_call: TRBV10-3

cdr3_aa: CASSELTGNTIYF
cdr3_nt: TGTGCCAGCAGTGAACTGACTGGAAACACCATATATTTT
j_call: TRBJ1-3
clone_size: few
d_call: .
v_call: TRBV6-1

cdr3_aa: CASSVGAPGVVYSNQPQHF
cdr3_nt: TGTGCCAGCAGCGTAGGAGCCCCTGGAGTGGTCTATAGCAATCAGCCCCAGCATTTT
j_call: TRBJ1-5
clone_size: .
d_call: .
v_call: TRBV9

cdr3_aa: CASSSGTGSYEQYF
cdr3_nt: TGTGCCAGCAGTTCCGGGACAGGGTCCTACGAGCAGTACTTC
j_call: TRBJ2-7
clone_size: .
d_call: TRBD1
v_call: TRBV7-9

cdr3_aa: CASSSVQGFRRYEQYF
cdr3_nt: TGTGCCAGCAGTTCGGTACAGGGCTTTCGCCGGTACGAGCAGTACTTC
j_call: TRBJ2-7
clone_size: .
d_call: .
v_call: TRBV28

cdr3_aa: CASMVRGGITGELFF
cdr3_nt: TGTGCCAGCATGGTCCGGGGGGGTATCACCGGGGAGCTGTTTTTT
j_call: TRBJ2-2
clone_size: .
d_call: TRBD2
v_call: TRBV27

cdr3_aa: CASSRRGQGAFYNSPLHF
cdr3_nt: TGTGCCAGCAGCAGAAGGGGACAGGGGGCATTTTATAATTCACCCCTCCACTTT
j_call: TRBJ1-6
clone_size: .
d_call: .
v_call: TRBV21-1

cdr3_aa: CASSSQGAGQPQHF
cdr3_nt: TGTGCCAGCTCATCCCAGGGGGCCGGTCAGCCCCAGCATTTT
j_call: TRBJ1-5
clone_size: .
d_call: TRBD1
v_call: TRBV18

cdr3_aa: CASSPQTTDTQYF
cdr3_nt: TGTGCCAGCAGCCCCCAGACCACAGATACGCAGTATTTT
j_call: TRBJ2-3
clone_size: .
d_call: .
v_call: TRBV5-4

cdr3_aa: CASSLSENTIYF
cdr3_nt: TGTGCCAGCAGCTTAAGCGAAAACACCATATATTTT
j_call: TRBJ1-3
clone_size: .
d_call: .
v_call: TRBV7-2

cdr3_aa: CASSPSGGGGLAGNTIYF
cdr3_nt: TGTGCCAGCAGTCCCTCCGGAGGCGGAGGGTTGGCTGGAAACACCATATATTTT
j_call: TRBJ1-3
clone_size: .
d_call: .
v_call: TRBV28